Sequencing of this TCR beta chain was carried out in a study of human T cells and chemical hapten exposure. The overall study: Patients, chiefly female, had alopecia areata, totalis or universalis. Findings of the study overall: Expanded TCRs made up significantly more big CDR3 similarity clusters than controls did.

A word on this clonotype: Its antigen is unknown.

V gave up 8 bases and J gave up 2 bases, with 7 bases separating them. This CDR3 has 12 amino acids. Germline lookup yields CDR1 ENHRY and CDR2 SYGVKD. TCRdb re-analysed the RACE reads in MiXCR, keeping a single row per CDR3 protein. There are more than 150,000 distinct CDR3 sequences in the sample; around 30% occur only once, and under 3% lies in the top ten. Time point defined: pre-sensitization, week 0. The treatment: therapeutic diphenylcyclopropenone sensitization with weekly scalp DPC. Every patch test was put on after a blood sample was taken. Extraction of total RNA was performed on unfractionated whole blood.

The sequencing here drew on whole blood, taken in connection with sensitization to the hapten diphenylcyclopropenone (DPC). The V and J genes are TRBV10-3 and TRBJ1-5; D is unclear. The receptor was derived from a woman in her twenties or thirties with alopecia areata. Some clones in this sample may be carry-over from other donors' samples. The CDR3 sequence: CAIGGGNQPQHF. The DNA of the CDR3 is TGTGCCATCGGAGGTGGCAATCAGCCCCAGCATTTT.